The 13 T cell receptor beta chains below were found in one sample sequenced in a study of cytomegalovirus exposure and HLA in healthy donors. Both 60 Vbeta primers and 13 Jbeta primers went into the PCR. The method was immunoSEQ multiplex PCR; TCRdb's version includes in-frame clones alone and lacks a portion of them. The top ten clones hold roughly 2.8% of a sample with 150,000 to 180,000 clones, roughly 74% of them seen once. Sequenced material: PBMCs. The receptors shown here come from a man younger than 35 in good health and CMV-seronegative.

The table lists this clone with a few counts. The chain employs TRBV11-2 and TRBJ2-1, with D tentatively TRBD1 (5 bases). The V end was cut by 1 base, the J end by 4 bases, with 14 bases between. The CDR3 is 16 amino acids. Germline CDR1 reads SGHAT; CDR2 reads FQNNGV. The CDR3 protein is CASSLVAGQGYNEQFF. In nucleotides, the CDR3 is TGTGCCAGCAGCTTAGTAGCAGGGCAGGGATACAATGAGCAGTTCTTC.

This clone was observed a handful of times. The chain joins TRBV21-1 to TRBJ1-2; the table's D call, TRBD1, was not checked against the DNA. TRBV21-1 is classified as a pseudogene. This CDR3 has 13 residues. The CDR3, as DNA: TGTGCCAGGTCGTGGGCCCCATACTATGGCTACACCTTC. Translation: CARSWAPYYGYTF.

The chain is built from TRBV4-1 and TRBJ1-6; 7 bases agree with TRBD1. Germline assignment: CDR1 MGHRA and CDR2 YSYEKL. The trim removed 5 bases at V and 10 bases at J, leaving 11 bases unmatched. This CDR3 has 15 amino acids. The CDR3: CASSNRQGVESPLHF. The CDR3 DNA reads TGCGCCAGCAGCAATCGTCAGGGGGTGGAATCACCCCTCCACTTT.

The table lists this clone with a few counts. At one end, the junction sequence differs from germline, possibly due to a read error. The chain couples TRBV2 to TRBJ1-1; TRBD1 matches at 7 bases. Germline V CDR1 and CDR2: SNHLY, FYNNEI. The CDR3 has 13 amino acids. CDR3 in amino acids: CASRDRANTEAFF. The CDR3 nucleotides are TGTGCCAGCCGTGACAGGGCGAACACTGAAGCTTTCTTT.

The V and J genes are TRBV6-1 and TRBJ1-4, with 7 bases fitting TRBD1. V lost 4 bases and J lost 6; bases outside the gene matches: 11. The CDR3 is 16 amino acids. Germline CDR1 and CDR2: MNHNS and SASEGT. The CDR3 sequence is CASSANPDRVDEKLFF. CDR3 DNA: TGTGCCAGCAGTGCTAACCCAGACAGGGTCGATGAAAAACTGTTTTTT.

The genes are TRBV15 and TRBJ1-2; D unclear. V was cut by 2 bases and J by 5 bases, with 12 bases left in between. This CDR3 has 14 amino acids. CDR1 is LNHNV and CDR2 is YYDKDF in the germline V gene (reference sequence). The CDR3 sequence is CATSRLPSGYGYTF. The CDR3 DNA follows: TGTGCCACCAGCAGACTACCCAGCGGATATGGCTACACCTTC.

The chain recombines TRBV5-6 with TRBJ1-4, with 9 bases lining up with TRBD1. Germline assignment: CDR1 SGHDT and CDR2 YYEEEE. The CDR3 has 14 amino acids. V lost 3 bases and J lost 6; bases outside the gene matches: 3. The CDR3 spells CASSYRDRDEKLFF. The DNA for the CDR3 is TGTGCCAGCAGCTACCGGGACAGGGATGAAAAACTGTTTTTT.

CDR3 in amino acids: CASSLASPGHYEQYF. The CDR3 DNA is TGCGCCAGCAGCTTGGCATCCCCAGGACACTACGAGCAGTACTTC. The chain recombines TRBV5-1 with TRBJ2-7; perhaps TRBD1 as D (5 bases). CDR3 length: 15 residues. V dropped 0 bases and J dropped 3 bases, with 13 bases sitting between them. Germline V gene data show CDR1 as SGHRS and CDR2 as YFSETQ.

The rearrangement joins TRBV10-2 to TRBJ2-1; 12 nucleotides agree with TRBD2. V dropped 6 bases and J dropped 4; count of bases not matched to a gene: 1. The CDR3 is 14 residues long. Germline assignment: CDR1 WSHSY and CDR2 SAAADI. CDR3 in amino acids: CASSGLAGYNEQFF. Here the CDR3 DNA reads TGCGCCAGCAGCGGACTAGCGGGGTACAATGAGCAGTTCTTC.

This clone has just a few counts. The junction departs from germline at one end; a sequencing error may be responsible. V gene TRBV4-3 combines with J gene TRBJ2-6, with a weak D call TRBD2 (7 bases). The CDR3 consists of 16 residues. CDR1 is LGHNA and CDR2 is YSLEER in the germline V gene. CDR3 coding DNA: TGCGCCAGCAGCCCCTTAGGGGGGGGTGGGGCCAACGGCCTGACTTTC. Translating it yields CASSPLGGGGANGLTF.

The rearrangement joins TRBV18 to TRBJ1-1, with D uncertain. Germline V CDR1 and CDR2: KGHSH, LQKENI. There are 15 residues in the CDR3. Trimming took 2 bases from V and 1 from J, leaving 11 bases between them. The CDR3 protein is CASSPSEIQNTEAFF. In nucleotides, the CDR3 is TGTGCCAGCTCACCAAGCGAGATCCAGAACACTGAAGCTTTCTTT. Complete variable domain (other parts from reference TRBV18 and TRBJ1-1): NAGVMQNPRHLVRRRGQEARLRCSPMKGHSHVYWYRQLPEEGLKFMVYLQKENIIDESGMPKERFSAEFPKEGPSILRIQQVVRGDSAAYFCASSPSEIQNTEAFFGQGTRLTVV.

The chain couples TRBV2 to TRBJ2-3; D remains ambiguous. Germline lookup yields CDR1 SNHLY and CDR2 FYNNEI. The V and J ends lost 2 bases and 8 bases respectively, with 14 bases between them. The CDR3 has 14 amino acids. The CDR3 reads CASSEIQRLFTQYF. CDR3 bases: TGTGCCAGCAGTGAAATCCAGCGTTTGTTTACGCAGTATTTT.

V and J are TRBV2 and TRBJ1-1; no reliable D call. This CDR3 contains 12 residues. CDR1 is SNHLY and CDR2 is FYNNEI in the germline V gene. V was trimmed by 8 bases and J by 5 bases, leaving 12 bases between them. The CDR3 here is CASRGEMTEAFF. For the CDR3, the DNA is TGTGCCAGCCGCGGGGAAATGACTGAAGCTTTCTTT.